This T cell receptor (beta chain) was identified during a study of T cell responses to AZD1222 COVID-19 vaccine. Notes on the study in general: The donor group comprised mostly white British people and more females; the analysis possibly underestimated clonal diversity. Spike-specific TCR breadth rose after two AZD1222 doses, and depth rose as well.

Notes on this clone: Its target is not known.

Produced via immunoSEQ multiplex PCR; TCRdb's table is partial and in-frame only. Of about 270,000 clones listed, approximately 94% are singletons. CDR1 and CDR2 (germline): MDHEN, SYDVKM. V trimming: 4 bases; J trimming: 2 bases; junction bases outside the gene matches: 6. The CDR3 spans 15 residues. V is TRBV28 and J is TRBJ1-1; 8 positions match TRBD1. This receptor was taken from an adult who received the AZD1222 COVID-19 vaccine. Sequencing used peripheral blood, obtained 28 days after the second AZD1222 dose. CDR3 sequence (DNA): TGTGCCAGCAGTTCCCCGACAGGGGCCAACACTGAAGCTTTCTTT. Translated, it gives CASSSPTGANTEAFF.